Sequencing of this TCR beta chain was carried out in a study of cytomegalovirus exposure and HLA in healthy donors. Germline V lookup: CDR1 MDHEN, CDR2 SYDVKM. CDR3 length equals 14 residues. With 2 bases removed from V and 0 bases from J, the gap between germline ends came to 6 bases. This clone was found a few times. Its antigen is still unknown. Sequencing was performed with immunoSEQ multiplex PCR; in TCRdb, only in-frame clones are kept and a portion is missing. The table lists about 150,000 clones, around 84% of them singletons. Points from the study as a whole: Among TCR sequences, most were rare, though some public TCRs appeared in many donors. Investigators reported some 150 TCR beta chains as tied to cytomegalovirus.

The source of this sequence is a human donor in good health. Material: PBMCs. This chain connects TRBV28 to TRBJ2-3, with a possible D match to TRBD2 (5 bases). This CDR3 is CASSLGGSTDTQYF. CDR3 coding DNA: TGTGCCAGCAGTTTAGGCGGGAGCACAGATACGCAGTATTTT.